The next 30 T cell receptor beta chains were all read from a single sample in a study of OX40 agonist ivuxolimab in advanced cancers. Measured with immunoSEQ multiplex PCR; TCRdb has only the in-frame clones, and not every one. Among around 16,000 clones listed, around 83% were seen once. The sequencing here drew on CD4+ or CD8+ T cells sorted from blood, taken in a trial of the OX40 agonist ivuxolimab. The origin of the receptors is an adult with an advanced solid tumor such as melanoma, head and neck, liver or kidney cancer.

The count of this clone is one. The chain is built from TRBV6-1 and TRBJ2-7; D is ambiguous. Germline V lookup: CDR1 MNHNS, CDR2 SASEGT. There are 15 residues in the CDR3. Trimming removed 2 bases at V and 5 bases at J, with 16 bases between. The CDR3 here is CASSERSFSFNEQYF. CDR3 in DNA: TGTGCCAGCAGTGAACGGAGCTTTTCTTTCAACGAGCAGTACTTC.

This chain links TRBV6-1 with TRBJ2-5; D ambiguous. TRBJ2-7 matches the DNA end more closely, so the J call is doubtful. The CDR3 covers 14 residues. The germline gives CDR1 MNHNS, CDR2 SASEGT. The CDR3 DNA follows: TGTGCCAGCAGTGATCAGGACGGTCCCTACGAGCAGTACTTC. Protein: CASSDQDGPYEQYF.

The V and J genes are TRBV19 and TRBJ2-3; D is perhaps TRBD1 (5 bases). The CDR3 is 13 residues long. Germline CDR1 LNHDA, CDR2 SQIVND (reference sequence). Trimming left V 6 bases short and J 2 bases short, with 9 bases between. As DNA, the CDR3 is TGTGCCAGTAGGGCAGGGCCCACAGATACGCAGTATTTT. Its protein product is CASRAGPTDTQYF.

This chain connects TRBV6-5 to TRBJ2-7; no clear D. The CDR3 consists of 14 residues. Germline CDR1 reads MNHEY; CDR2 reads SVGAGI. The germline V and J ends were trimmed by 8 bases and 2 bases, with 16 bases remaining between them. CDR3 in amino acids: CASRSQDAPYEQYF. CDR3 DNA: TGTGCCAGCCGCAGCCAGGACGCACCCTACGAGCAGTACTTC.

This chain joins TRBV19 and TRBJ1-5, with D possibly TRBD1 on 5 matching bases. This CDR3 spans 16 amino acids. Germline CDR1 LNHDA, CDR2 SQIVND (reference sequence). The ends were cut back, 4 bases at V and 0 bases at J, with 13 bases in the middle. The CDR3 region is CASSTLQGNSNQPQHF. The CDR3 DNA is TGTGCCAGTAGTACTCTTCAGGGCAATAGCAATCAGCCCCAGCATTTT.

The chain uses TRBV2 and TRBJ1-6, with unresolved D. V lost 6 bases, J lost 9 bases, and 15 bases lay in between. The CDR3 runs to 14 residues. In germline, CDR1 is SNHLY, CDR2 FYNNEI. CDR3 residues: CASRPGVGGSPLHF. In nucleotides, the CDR3 is TGTGCCAGCAGACCTGGCGTCGGTGGTTCACCCCTCCACTTT.

The chain employs TRBV7-9 and TRBJ1-6; 7 bases map to TRBD1. Germline loops: CDR1 SEHNR, CDR2 FQNEAQ (reference sequence). This CDR3 is built from 13 residues. Trimming at V came to 5 bases and at J to 10 bases, leaving 5 bases not matched to a gene. The CDR3 reads CASSLTGESPLHF. CDR3 DNA sequence: TGTGCCAGCAGCCTTACAGGGGAATCACCCCTCCACTTT. The full variable domain, completed using reference TRBV7-9 and TRBJ1-6, is DTGVSQNPRHKITKRGQNVTFRCDPISEHNRLYWYRQTLGQGPEFLTYFQNEAQLEKSRLLSDRFSAERPKGSFSTLEIQRTEQGDSAMYLCASSLTGESPLHFGNGTRLTVT.

V usage is TRBV10-2 and J usage is TRBJ1-4; maybe TRBD1 (5 bases). V dropped 1 base and J dropped 2 bases, with 8 bases sitting between them. This CDR3 region has 15 residues. Germline assignment: CDR1 WSHSY and CDR2 SAAADI. CDR3 residues: CASSEWGTTNEKLFF. The CDR3 DNA is TGCGCCAGCAGTGAGTGGGGGACGACTAATGAAAAACTGTTTTTT.

V usage is TRBV19 and J usage is TRBJ1-5; 7 nucleotides match TRBD1. CDR3 length equals 13 residues. In germline, CDR1 is LNHDA, CDR2 SQIVND (reference sequence). The J segment lost 11 bases and the V segment lost 6 bases, leaving 10 bases of the junction unmatched. Here the CDR3 DNA reads TGTGCCAGTAGCCCGGGACAGTCGGGGACCCAGCATTTT. Its protein is CASSPGQSGTQHF.

This rearrangement joins TRBV4-1 to TRBJ2-1; 7 bases agree with TRBD2. V lost 3 bases, J lost 8 bases, and 10 bases stayed unmatched. The length of the CDR3 is 15 residues. From germline, CDR1 is MGHRA and CDR2 YSYEKL. The CDR3 protein is CASSQGGSRAHEQFF. In DNA form, the CDR3 reads TGCGCCAGCAGCCAGGGGGGGAGCAGGGCCCATGAGCAGTTCTTC.

This sequence joins TRBV6-6 and TRBJ1-2; weak D call: TRBD1 (6 bases). Germline CDR1 is MNHNY and CDR2 is SVGAGI (reference sequence). The CDR3 spans 16 residues. With 5 bases removed from V and 5 bases from J, the gap between germline ends came to 21 bases. The CDR3 here is CASSQQGGRKLYGYTF. CDR3 DNA sequence: TGTGCCAGCAGTCAGCAAGGGGGGCGCAAATTGTATGGCTACACCTTC.

The genes are TRBV30 and TRBJ1-4; D is unclear. The V and J ends lost 7 bases and 3 bases respectively, with 12 bases between them. Per germline, CDR1 GTSNPN and CDR2 SVGIG (reference sequence). The CDR3 runs 13 residues. The CDR3 sequence is CASPGRANEKLFF. DNA for the CDR3: TGTGCCTCCCCGGGGAGAGCTAATGAAAAACTGTTTTTT.

The chain is built from TRBV5-1 and TRBJ1-5; D is perhaps TRBD1 (5 bases). With 2 bases removed from V and 2 bases from J, the gap between germline ends came to 11 bases. CDR3 length: 15 residues. Germline CDR1 reads SGHRS; CDR2 reads YFSETQ. The CDR3 loop is CASSFGGTGNQPQHF. The CDR3 DNA follows: TGCGCCAGCAGCTTTGGGGGGACTGGCAATCAGCCCCAGCATTTT. Using reference TRBV5-1 and TRBJ1-5 for the parts outside the CDR3, the full variable domain is KAGVTQTPRYLIKTRGQQVTLSCSPISGHRSVSWYQQTPGQGLQFLFEYFSETQRNKGNFPGRFSGRQFSNSRSEMNVSTLELGDSALYLCASSFGGTGNQPQHFGDGTRLSIL.

The chain joins TRBV4-1 to TRBJ2-3; 12 positions match TRBD2. The V segment lost 6 bases and the J segment 2 bases; nucleotides outside the gene matches: 9. CDR1 is MGHRA, CDR2 YSYEKL, per germline. This CDR3 region has 17 residues. The CDR3 loop reads CASRDKTSGRFTDTQYF. In DNA form, the CDR3 reads TGCGCCAGCAGAGACAAAACTAGCGGGAGGTTCACAGATACGCAGTATTTT.

The CDR3 DNA follows: TGTGCCACCAGCGGAAACAGGGGGCGCACAGATACGCAGTATTTT. It translates to CATSGNRGRTDTQYF. This chain joins TRBV15 and TRBJ2-3, with TRBD1 identical over 9 bases. This CDR3 has 15 residues. Germline CDR1 and CDR2: LNHNV and YYDKDF (reference sequence). The trim removed 5 bases at V and 1 base at J, leaving 4 bases unmatched.

Points on this clone: One end of the junction is discordant with germline, which a read error may explain. The chain has TRBV6-5 and TRBJ1-1; TRBD1 matches 8 bases. The germline gives CDR1 MNHEY, CDR2 SVGAGI. The CDR3 runs to 15 residues. CDR3 sequence (DNA): TGTGCCAGCAGTCACTCGACAGGGGTGAGCACTGAAGCTTTCTTT. This translates into CASSHSTGVSTEAFF.

The chain joins TRBV7-9 to TRBJ2-1; TRBD2 agrees at 7 bases. The trim removed 5 bases at V and 4 bases at J, leaving 8 bases unmatched. CDR1 is SEHNR and CDR2 is FQNEAQ in the germline V gene (reference sequence). The CDR3 contains 15 residues. In DNA, the CDR3 is TGTGCCAGCAGCAATCTAGCGGACGGATACAATGAGCAGTTCTTC. Protein sequence: CASSNLADGYNEQFF.

The chain employs TRBV7-9 and TRBJ2-3; 9 bases align to TRBD2. V lost 1 base and J lost 4; bases outside the gene matches: 9. CDR1 and CDR2 from the germline V gene are SEHNR and FQNEAQ (reference sequence). CDR3 length: 17 amino acids. CDR3 sequence (DNA): TGTGCCAGCAGCTTAGGCCAGGCTAGCGGGGTATCAGATACGCAGTATTTT. The encoded protein is CASSLGQASGVSDTQYF. Complete variable domain (other parts from reference TRBV7-9 and TRBJ2-3): DTGVSQNPRHKITKRGQNVTFRCDPISEHNRLYWYRQTLGQGPEFLTYFQNEAQLEKSRLLSDRFSAERPKGSFSTLEIQRTEQGDSAMYLCASSLGQASGVSDTQYFGPGTRLTVL.

The chain employs TRBV4-2 and TRBJ2-2; tentatively, D is TRBD1 (7 bases). The CDR3 consists of 17 residues. The V gene's germline CDR1 is LGHNA and CDR2 YNFKEQ. With 6 bases removed from V and 7 bases from J, the gap between germline ends came to 24 bases. For the CDR3, the DNA is TGTGCCAGCAGGGTGATTTCAGGGGGGTTTCATGGCGGGGAGCTGTTTTTT. Protein sequence: CASRVISGGFHGGELFF.

The CDR3 protein is CASSLGELGTGVNTEAFF. For the CDR3, the DNA is TGTGCCAGCAGCTTAGGGGAGTTGGGGACAGGGGTAAACACTGAAGCTTTCTTT. V gene TRBV7-9 combines with J gene TRBJ1-1; 10 bases agree with TRBD1. CDR3 length equals 18 residues. The ends lost 1 base at V and 2 bases at J; junction bases unmatched: 10. From germline, CDR1 is SEHNR and CDR2 FQNEAQ (reference sequence).

The V and J genes are TRBV29-1 and TRBJ1-4; 10 positions agree with TRBD1. With 1 base clipped from V and 7 bases from J, the junction kept 9 bases outside the gene matches. Germline V gene lookup returns CDR1 SQVTM and CDR2 ANQGSEA. The CDR3 contains 16 residues. The CDR3 here is CSVEGNIGTGAEKLFF. In nucleotides, the CDR3 is TGCAGCGTTGAAGGGAATATCGGGACAGGGGCTGAAAAACTGTTTTTT.

This clone appeared a few times. The V and J genes are TRBV7-2 and TRBJ2-7; the match to TRBD2 covers 10 bases. The J segment lost 4 bases and the V segment lost 5 bases, leaving 11 bases of the junction unmatched. Germline CDR1 SGHTA, CDR2 FQGNSA. This CDR3 spans 16 amino acids. The CDR3 bases are TGTGCCAGCAGCATCGCAGCTAGCGGGGGCATATACGAGCAGTACTTC. Its protein product is CASSIAASGGIYEQYF.

This clone showed up just once. The chain joins TRBV2 to TRBJ1-5; a weak D match, TRBD1 (5 bases). The CDR3 totals 16 residues. CDR1 is SNHLY and CDR2 is FYNNEI in the germline V gene. Trimming stripped 5 bases from V and 7 bases from J, with 21 bases between. The CDR3 DNA sequence: TGTGCCAGCAGTCCGGGGACCGCGACTTCTGGACAGCCCCAGCATTTT. The encoded protein is CASSPGTATSGQPQHF. Full variable domain (rest looked up from reference TRBV2 and TRBJ1-5): EPEVTQTPSHQVTQMGQEVILRCVPISNHLYFYWYRQILGQKVEFLVSFYNNEISEKSEIFDDQFSVERPDGSNFTLKIRSTKLEDSAMYFCASSPGTATSGQPQHFGDGTRLSIL.

V and J are TRBV11-1 and TRBJ2-1; D gene ambiguous. The germline CDR1 and CDR2 sequences are SGHAT and FQDESV (reference sequence). Trimming left V 5 bases short and J 5 bases short, with 19 bases between. CDR3 length: 16 amino acids. The CDR3 coding sequence is TGTGCCAGCAGCCGGCGAGAGCGAGCCAACCACAATGAGCAGTTCTTC. As protein: CASSRRERANHNEQFF. The variable domain in full, with the rest retrieved from reference TRBV11-1 and TRBJ2-1, is EAEVAQSPRYKITEKSQAVAFWCDPISGHATLYWYRQILGQGPELLVQFQDESVVDDSQLPKDRFSAERLKGVDSTLKIQPAELGDSAMYLCASSRRERANHNEQFFGPGTRLTVL.

The chain joins TRBV7-6 to TRBJ2-3; 7 bases agree with TRBD2. Trimming took 3 bases from V and 2 from J; bases not matched to a gene: 5. The CDR3 has 15 amino acids. Germline assignment: CDR1 SGHVS and CDR2 FNYEAQ. The CDR3 is CASSFGGENTDTQYF. The CDR3 region has the DNA TGTGCCAGCAGCTTTGGGGGGGAGAACACAGATACGCAGTATTTT.

This clone appeared a single time. This chain connects TRBV6-5 to TRBJ1-2; D perhaps matches TRBD1 (5 bases). Germline CDR1 MNHEY, CDR2 SVGAGI. The CDR3 sequence is 13 residues long. Deletions cut 2 bases from V and 4 bases from J, with 8 bases between. This chain's CDR3 is CASSYGGGYGYTF. As DNA, the CDR3 is TGTGCCAGCAGTTACGGGGGGGGCTATGGCTACACCTTC.

The chain recombines TRBV5-6 with TRBJ2-3, with no clear D. Trimming left V 1 base short and J 6 bases short, with 12 bases between. Germline loops: CDR1 SGHDT, CDR2 YYEEEE. The length of the CDR3 is 14 residues. Here the CDR3 reads CASSLWVVRDTQYF. The CDR3 coding sequence is TGTGCCAGCAGCTTGTGGGTAGTTAGGGATACGCAGTATTTT.

V gene TRBV7-9 combines with J gene TRBJ2-7; possibly TRBD1 or TRBD2 for D (5 bases each). Trimming removed 1 base from V and 5 bases from J, with 9 bases in between. Germline V gene sequence: CDR1 SEHNR, CDR2 FQNEAQ (reference sequence). The CDR3 runs 13 residues. DNA of the CDR3: TGTGCCAGCAGCTTAGTGGGGGACCACGAGCAGTACTTC. Residues: CASSLVGDHEQYF.

The chain carries TRBV5-1 and TRBJ2-1; weak D call: TRBD2 (7 bases). V was cut by 9 bases and J by 5 bases, with 21 bases left in between. The germline V gene encodes CDR1 SGHRS and CDR2 YFSETQ. CDR3 length equals 15 residues. CDR3 residues: CATNMLGGADNEQFF. The DNA of the CDR3 is TGCGCCACCAACATGCTTGGGGGGGCGGACAATGAGCAGTTCTTC.

This chain joins TRBV6-1 and TRBJ2-7, with D perhaps TRBD1 (5 bases). From germline, CDR1 is MNHNS and CDR2 SASEGT. The CDR3 runs to 15 residues. Trimming cost V 4 bases and J 3 bases, with 16 bases left between them. DNA of the CDR3: TGTGCCAGCAGTGGAACCCGACAGATATACTACGAGCAGTACTTC. Its translation: CASSGTRQIYYEQYF.